This T cell receptor (beta chain) was retrieved from a study of tumor and adjacent non-tumor tissue in lung cancer. Study details: Samples averaged approximately 3.9 million productive TCRbeta reads each.

The germline CDR1 and CDR2 sequences are SGHTA and FQGNSA. The CDR3 has 16 amino acids. RNA was extracted from bulk tissue without any cell sorting. Newly diagnosed lung cancer patients had thoracic surgery in China, August–late 2014, without prior chemotherapy. To note about this clonotype: Antigen unknown. The junction departs from the called germline gene at one end, perhaps through a read error.

General study points: Compared with tumor, normal lung showed significantly lower TCR diversity.

The library came from three nested PCR rounds adapted from ARM-PCR protocols. TCRdb reprocessed the multiplex PCR reads with MiXCR, giving one entry per CDR3 protein. In the table there are 120,000 or so distinct CDR3 sequences, roughly 67% of which are singletons. The specimen sequenced was lung tumor tissue. The TCR was taken from a man aged 25-45 years with non-small cell lung cancer. This rearrangement joins TRBV7-2 to TRBJ2-1, with D perhaps TRBD1 (6 bases). DNA for the CDR3: TGTGTCAGCAGCACACGACAAAAAGGGGGAAACAATGAGCGGTTCTTC. This codes for CVSSTRQKGGNNERFF. Combining the CDR3 with reference TRBV7-2 and TRBJ2-1 gives the whole variable domain GAGVSQSPSNKVTEKGKDVELRCDPISGHTALYWYRQSLGQGLEFLIYFQGNSAPDKSGLPSDRFSAERTGGSVSTLTIQRTQQEDSAVYLCVSSTRQKGGNNERFFGPGTRLTVL.